A selection of T cell receptor beta chains follows, all from one sample in a study of T-cell memory formation after mild COVID-19. TCRdb itself ran the 5' RACE reads through MiXCR, one entry per CDR3 protein. The table lists approximately 350,000 distinct CDR3 sequences, over 10% of them singletons. Source material: PBMCs or a T cell subset sorted from them (not recorded which). The source is a man aged 18 to 30 who had mild COVID-19 (a few samples of this study predate the infection). Cell type and time point are not known. Each CDR3 is given with its conserved first and last residue. The order of the fields is clone size, J gene, V gene, D gene, CDR3 length, CDR3 DNA, CDR3 protein. D genes are given only for firm matches. Only some rows state a clone size, as once, few, many or a class for expanded clones.

clone size: few
J gene: TRBJ2-3
V gene: TRBV4-1
D gene: -
CDR3 length: 13
CDR3 DNA: TGCGCCAGCAGCCGACCTGGAGAGGATACGCAGTATTTT
CDR3 protein: CASSRPGEDTQYF

clone size: -
J gene: TRBJ1-5
V gene: TRBV4-2
D gene: -
CDR3 length: 15
CDR3 DNA: TGTGCCAGCAGCCCCGAGGGTGCTAGCAATCAGCCCCAGCATTTT
CDR3 protein: CASSPEGASNQPQHF

clone size: few
J gene: TRBJ2-1
V gene: TRBV24-1
D gene: TRBD2
CDR3 length: 15
CDR3 DNA: TGTGCCACCAGTGACCCTAGCGGGGGGGCCCAGGAGCAGTTCTTC
CDR3 protein: CATSDPSGGAQEQFF

clone size: -
J gene: TRBJ2-3
V gene: TRBV20-1
D gene: -
CDR3 length: 17
CDR3 DNA: TGCAGTGCTAGAGATACGGGGACCGGCTTCCTTGCAGATACGCAGTATTTT
CDR3 protein: CSARDTGTGFLADTQYF

clone size: -
J gene: TRBJ1-4
V gene: TRBV7-9
D gene: -
CDR3 length: 12
CDR3 DNA: TGTGCCAGCAGCTTAAGGAGTGAAAAACTGTTTTTT
CDR3 protein: CASSLRSEKLFF

clone size: many
J gene: TRBJ2-3
V gene: TRBV7-9
D gene: TRBD2
CDR3 length: 15
CDR3 DNA: TGTGCCAGCAGCTGGACTAGCGGGGCCACAGATACGCAGTATTTT
CDR3 protein: CASSWTSGATDTQYF

clone size: few
J gene: TRBJ1-5
V gene: TRBV6-6
D gene: -
CDR3 length: 13
CDR3 DNA: TGTGCCAGCAGTTACTCGAACGTTCAGCCCCAGCATTTT
CDR3 protein: CASSYSNVQPQHF

clone size: few
J gene: TRBJ2-2
V gene: TRBV25-1
D gene: -
CDR3 length: 12
CDR3 DNA: TGTGCCAGCAGTGAATGGTCCGGGGAGCTGTTTTTT
CDR3 protein: CASSEWSGELFF

clone size: few
J gene: TRBJ1-1
V gene: TRBV9
D gene: -
CDR3 length: 13
CDR3 DNA: TGTGCCAGCACCCCGGATACGAACACTGAAGCTTTCTTT
CDR3 protein: CASTPDTNTEAFF

clone size: -
J gene: TRBJ1-5
V gene: TRBV6-5
D gene: -
CDR3 length: 15
CDR3 DNA: TGTGCCAGCAGTCCCAAAGGCGGGGTATTACAGCCCCAGCATTTT
CDR3 protein: CASSPKGGVLQPQHF

clone size: -
J gene: TRBJ2-7
V gene: TRBV29-1
D gene: TRBD2
CDR3 length: 14
CDR3 DNA: TGCAGCTACATAGCGGGGATGGGATCCTACGAGCAGTACTTC
CDR3 protein: CSYIAGMGSYEQYF

clone size: -
J gene: TRBJ1-3
V gene: TRBV5-1
D gene: -
CDR3 length: 17
CDR3 DNA: TGCGCCAGCAGCTTGGAAGCTGCAGGACCATCTGGAAACACCATATATTTT
CDR3 protein: CASSLEAAGPSGNTIYF

clone size: -
J gene: TRBJ2-7
V gene: TRBV21-1
D gene: -
CDR3 length: 12
CDR3 DNA: TGTGCCAGCAGCAAAGGGACATACGAGCAGTACTTC
CDR3 protein: CASSKGTYEQYF

clone size: -
J gene: TRBJ2-5
V gene: TRBV4-3
D gene: -
CDR3 length: 13
CDR3 DNA: TGCGCCAGCAGCCAAGATATGTCAGAGACCCAGTACTTC
CDR3 protein: CASSQDMSETQYF

clone size: few
J gene: TRBJ1-1
V gene: TRBV19
D gene: -
CDR3 length: 14
CDR3 DNA: TGTGCCAGTAGTATTTTAGGGGGGAACACTGAAGCTTTCTTT
CDR3 protein: CASSILGGNTEAFF

clone size: -
J gene: TRBJ1-1
V gene: TRBV4-1
D gene: -
CDR3 length: 15
CDR3 DNA: TGCGCCAGCAGCCAAGGATTCGTTTCCGTGGGGTGGGCTTTCTTT
CDR3 protein: CASSQGFVSVGWAFF

clone size: -
J gene: TRBJ1-2
V gene: TRBV4-3
D gene: -
CDR3 length: 15
CDR3 DNA: TGCGCCAGCAGCCAAGATGTTATCGGGAATGGAGGCTACACCTTC
CDR3 protein: CASSQDVIGNGGYTF

clone size: -
J gene: TRBJ2-7
V gene: TRBV6-5
D gene: TRBD1
CDR3 length: 14
CDR3 DNA: TGTGCCAGCAGTTACGACAGGGAGTACCACGAGCAGTACTTC
CDR3 protein: CASSYDREYHEQYF

clone size: many
J gene: TRBJ2-1
V gene: TRBV7-9
D gene: TRBD2
CDR3 length: 15
CDR3 DNA: TGTGCCAGCAGCTTAGGGGGAGGGCGCGGAGTTGAGCAGTTCTTC
CDR3 protein: CASSLGGGRGVEQFF

clone size: -
J gene: TRBJ1-3
V gene: TRBV4-1
D gene: -
CDR3 length: 19
CDR3 DNA: TGCGCCAGCAGCCAGGATCTCAGTTTGGGCCCGGACTCTGGAAACACCATATATTTT
CDR3 protein: CASSQDLSLGPDSGNTIYF

clone size: few
J gene: TRBJ1-5
V gene: TRBV5-6
D gene: -
CDR3 length: 13
CDR3 DNA: TGTGCCAGCAGCTTGCAGGCGTATCAGCCCCAGCATTTT
CDR3 protein: CASSLQAYQPQHF

clone size: -
J gene: TRBJ1-2
V gene: TRBV27
D gene: -
CDR3 length: 15
CDR3 DNA: TGTGCCAGCAGCCCGACGGGGGCGGTTCACTATGGCTACACCTTC
CDR3 protein: CASSPTGAVHYGYTF

clone size: -
J gene: TRBJ2-7
V gene: TRBV19
D gene: TRBD1
CDR3 length: 14
CDR3 DNA: TGTGCCAGTAGTAGGGACAGGGCCTCCTACGAGCAGTACTTC
CDR3 protein: CASSRDRASYEQYF

clone size: many
J gene: TRBJ2-5
V gene: TRBV5-1
D gene: -
CDR3 length: 14
CDR3 DNA: TGCGCCAGCAGCTTGGCGGGGATCAGGGAGACCCAGTACTTC
CDR3 protein: CASSLAGIRETQYF

clone size: -
J gene: TRBJ1-5
V gene: TRBV18
D gene: -
CDR3 length: 15
CDR3 DNA: TGTGCCAGCTCCCAAGGGGCTTGGGGCAATCAGCCCCAGCATTTT
CDR3 protein: CASSQGAWGNQPQHF

clone size: -
J gene: TRBJ2-5
V gene: TRBV15
D gene: -
CDR3 length: 15
CDR3 DNA: TGTGCCACCAGCACCGGGGCACGGGGGCAAGAGACCCAGTACTTC
CDR3 protein: CATSTGARGQETQYF

clone size: few
J gene: TRBJ2-7
V gene: TRBV6-5
D gene: TRBD2
CDR3 length: 16
CDR3 DNA: TGTGCCAGCAGTTACAGTTCCGGGACTAGCTTCATCGAGCAGTACTTC
CDR3 protein: CASSYSSGTSFIEQYF

clone size: few
J gene: TRBJ2-4
V gene: TRBV10-2
D gene: -
CDR3 length: 15
CDR3 DNA: TGCGCCAGCAGTAAAAGTGAGCTAGCCAAAAACATTCAGTACTTC
CDR3 protein: CASSKSELAKNIQYF

clone size: -
J gene: TRBJ1-3
V gene: TRBV7-9
D gene: TRBD1
CDR3 length: 15
CDR3 DNA: TGTGCCACCACGACAGGGTTCTTTACTGGAAACACCATATATTTT
CDR3 protein: CATTTGFFTGNTIYF

clone size: few
J gene: TRBJ2-5
V gene: TRBV12-3/TRBV12-4
D gene: -
CDR3 length: 14
CDR3 DNA: TGTGCCAGCAGCGGCGACAGCACGCAAGAGACCCAGTACTTC
CDR3 protein: CASSGDSTQETQYF

clone size: few
J gene: TRBJ1-5
V gene: TRBV18
D gene: TRBD1
CDR3 length: 14
CDR3 DNA: TGTGCCAGCTCAAGACAGGGGGGCAATCAGCCCCAGCATTTT
CDR3 protein: CASSRQGGNQPQHF

clone size: few
J gene: TRBJ1-5
V gene: TRBV6-5
D gene: TRBD1
CDR3 length: 12
CDR3 DNA: TGTGCCAGCCGACAGGGGGCTCAGCCCCAGCATTTT
CDR3 protein: CASRQGAQPQHF

clone size: -
J gene: TRBJ1-1
V gene: TRBV7-9
D gene: -
CDR3 length: 14
CDR3 DNA: TGTGCCAGCAGCCTCAGTCATCCGAACACTGAAGCTTTCTTT
CDR3 protein: CASSLSHPNTEAFF

clone size: few
J gene: TRBJ2-1
V gene: TRBV11-2
D gene: -
CDR3 length: 15
CDR3 DNA: TGTGCCAGCAGCTTGCTTCGGGGGCTGTACAATGAGCAGTTCTTC
CDR3 protein: CASSLLRGLYNEQFF

clone size: few
J gene: TRBJ2-7
V gene: TRBV3-1
D gene: -
CDR3 length: 12
CDR3 DNA: TGTGCCAGCAGCCATGACCACAGGGAGCAGTACTTC
CDR3 protein: CASSHDHREQYF

clone size: -
J gene: TRBJ2-5
V gene: TRBV5-4
D gene: -
CDR3 length: 13
CDR3 DNA: TGTGCCAGCAGCACCGGAACGGGGCCGACCCAGTACTTC
CDR3 protein: CASSTGTGPTQYF

clone size: few
J gene: TRBJ1-2
V gene: TRBV25-1
D gene: TRBD1
CDR3 length: 14
CDR3 DNA: TGTGCCAGCAGTGAGGCAGGGGGAATCCATGGCTACACCTTC
CDR3 protein: CASSEAGGIHGYTF

clone size: many
J gene: TRBJ2-3
V gene: TRBV20-1
D gene: -
CDR3 length: 14
CDR3 DNA: TGCAGTGCTAGTTCGGGTATCGGCACAGATACGCAGTATTTT
CDR3 protein: CSASSGIGTDTQYF

clone size: -
J gene: TRBJ2-2
V gene: TRBV5-6
D gene: -
CDR3 length: 18
CDR3 DNA: TGTGCCAGCAGCCAGGAGGGGCGGGGGCACCTGGACACCGGGGAGCTGTTTTTT
CDR3 protein: CASSQEGRGHLDTGELFF

clone size: -
J gene: TRBJ1-5
V gene: TRBV9
D gene: -
CDR3 length: 14
CDR3 DNA: TGTGCCAGCAGCACGGGGGGGCGATATCAGCCCCAGCATTTT
CDR3 protein: CASSTGGRYQPQHF

clone size: many
J gene: TRBJ2-5
V gene: TRBV3-1
D gene: -
CDR3 length: 11
CDR3 DNA: TGTGCCAGCAGCCAAGGGCCGACCCAGTACTTC
CDR3 protein: CASSQGPTQYF